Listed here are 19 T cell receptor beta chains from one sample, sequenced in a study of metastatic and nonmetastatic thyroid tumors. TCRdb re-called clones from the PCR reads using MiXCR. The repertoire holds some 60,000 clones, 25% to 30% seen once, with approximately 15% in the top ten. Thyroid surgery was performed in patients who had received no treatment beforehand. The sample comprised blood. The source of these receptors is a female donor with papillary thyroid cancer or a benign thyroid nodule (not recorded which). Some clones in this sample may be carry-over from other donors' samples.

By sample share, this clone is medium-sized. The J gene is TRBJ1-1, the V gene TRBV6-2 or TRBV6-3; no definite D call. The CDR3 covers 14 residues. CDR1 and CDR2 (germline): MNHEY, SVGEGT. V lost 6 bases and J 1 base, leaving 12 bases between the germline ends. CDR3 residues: CASSPPVWNTEAFF. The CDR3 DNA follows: TGTGCCAGCAGCCCTCCGGTTTGGAACACTGAAGCTTTCTTT.

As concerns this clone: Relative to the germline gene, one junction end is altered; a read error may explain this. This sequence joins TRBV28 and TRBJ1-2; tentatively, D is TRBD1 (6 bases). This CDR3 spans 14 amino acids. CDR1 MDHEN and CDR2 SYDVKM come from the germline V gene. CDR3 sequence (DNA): TGTGCCGGCAGTTCGTTGGGACACGACTATGGCTACACCTTC. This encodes CAGSSLGHDYGYTF.

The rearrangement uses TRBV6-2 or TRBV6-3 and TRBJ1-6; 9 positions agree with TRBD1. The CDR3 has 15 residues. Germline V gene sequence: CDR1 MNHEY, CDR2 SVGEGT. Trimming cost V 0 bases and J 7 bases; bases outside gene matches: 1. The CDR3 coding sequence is TGTGCCAGCAGTTACTCGACAGGGGGAAATTCACCCCTCCACTTT. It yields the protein CASSYSTGGNSPLHF.

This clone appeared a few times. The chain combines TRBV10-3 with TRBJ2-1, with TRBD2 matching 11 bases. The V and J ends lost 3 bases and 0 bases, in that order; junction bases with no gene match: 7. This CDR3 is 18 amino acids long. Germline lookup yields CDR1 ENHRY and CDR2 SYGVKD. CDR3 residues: CAISDGTSGYSSYNEQFF. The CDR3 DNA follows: TGTGCCATCAGTGACGGGACTAGCGGCTATAGCTCCTACAATGAGCAGTTCTTC.

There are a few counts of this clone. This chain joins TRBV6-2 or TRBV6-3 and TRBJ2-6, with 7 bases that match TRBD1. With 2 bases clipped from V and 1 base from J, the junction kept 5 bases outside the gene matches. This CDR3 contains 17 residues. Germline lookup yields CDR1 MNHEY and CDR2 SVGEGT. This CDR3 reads CASSYRDSLSGANVLTF. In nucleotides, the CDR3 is TGTGCCAGCAGTTACAGGGACAGTCTATCTGGGGCCAACGTCCTGACTTTC.

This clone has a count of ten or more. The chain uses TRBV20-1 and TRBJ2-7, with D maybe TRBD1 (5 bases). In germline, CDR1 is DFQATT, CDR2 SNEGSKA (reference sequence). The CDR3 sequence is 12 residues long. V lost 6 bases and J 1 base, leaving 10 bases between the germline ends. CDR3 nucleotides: TGCAGTGCGAGTCCAGGGTCCTACGAGCAGTACTTC. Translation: CSASPGSYEQYF.

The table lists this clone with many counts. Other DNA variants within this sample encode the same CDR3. This CDR3 reads CASSAGLGVGELFF. CDR3 coding DNA: TGTGCCAGCAGCGCGGGACTAGGGGTCGGGGAGCTGTTTTTT. The V and J genes are TRBV5-4 and TRBJ2-2, with 8 positions matching TRBD2. J was trimmed by 7 bases and V by 4 bases; bases with no gene match: 6. The CDR3 runs 14 residues. Germline CDR1 SGHNT, CDR2 YYREEE (reference sequence).

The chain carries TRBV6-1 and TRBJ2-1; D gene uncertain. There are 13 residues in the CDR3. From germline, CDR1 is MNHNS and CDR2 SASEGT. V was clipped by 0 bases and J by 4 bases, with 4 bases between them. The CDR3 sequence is CASSEAIYNEQFF. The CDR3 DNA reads TGTGCCAGCAGTGAAGCGATATACAATGAGCAGTTCTTC.

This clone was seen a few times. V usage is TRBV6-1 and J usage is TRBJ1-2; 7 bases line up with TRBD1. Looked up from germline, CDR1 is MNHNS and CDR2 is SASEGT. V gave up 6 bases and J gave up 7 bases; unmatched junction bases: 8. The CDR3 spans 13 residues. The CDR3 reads CASRITGDAGYTF. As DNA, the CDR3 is TGTGCCAGCAGGATTACAGGGGACGCTGGCTACACCTTC.

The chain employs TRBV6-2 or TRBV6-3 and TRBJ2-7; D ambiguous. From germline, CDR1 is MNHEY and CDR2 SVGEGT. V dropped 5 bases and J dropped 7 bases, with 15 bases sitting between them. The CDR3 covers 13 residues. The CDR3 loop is CASSTGPVWEQYF. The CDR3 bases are TGTGCCAGCAGTACTGGTCCAGTCTGGGAGCAGTACTTC.

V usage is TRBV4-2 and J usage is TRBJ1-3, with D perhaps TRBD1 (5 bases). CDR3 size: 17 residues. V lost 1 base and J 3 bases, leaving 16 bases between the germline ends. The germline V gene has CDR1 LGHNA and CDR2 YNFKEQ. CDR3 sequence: CASSQGPAGRSGNTIYF. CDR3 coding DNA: TGTGCCAGCAGCCAAGGACCGGCGGGGCGGAGTGGAAACACCATATATTTT.

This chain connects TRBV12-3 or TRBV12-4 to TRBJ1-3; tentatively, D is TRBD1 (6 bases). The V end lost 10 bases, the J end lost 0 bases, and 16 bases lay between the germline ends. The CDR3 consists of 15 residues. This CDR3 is CANTGSGYSGNTIYF. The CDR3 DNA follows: TGTGCCAATACAGGGTCGGGTTACTCTGGAAACACCATATATTTT.

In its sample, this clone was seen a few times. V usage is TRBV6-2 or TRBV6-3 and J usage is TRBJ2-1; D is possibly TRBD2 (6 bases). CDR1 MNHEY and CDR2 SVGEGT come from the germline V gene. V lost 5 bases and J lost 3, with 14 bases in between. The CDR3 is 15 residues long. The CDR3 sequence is CASSPPSDGYNEQFF. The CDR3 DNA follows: TGTGCCAGCAGTCCCCCTAGCGACGGCTACAATGAGCAGTTCTTC.

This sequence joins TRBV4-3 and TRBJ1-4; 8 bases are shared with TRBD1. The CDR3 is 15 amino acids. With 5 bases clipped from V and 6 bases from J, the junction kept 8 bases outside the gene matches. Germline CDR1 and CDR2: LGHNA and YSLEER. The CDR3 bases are TGCGCCAGCAGCTCCTCGACAGGGGCCGATGAAAAACTGTTTTTT. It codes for CASSSSTGADEKLFF.

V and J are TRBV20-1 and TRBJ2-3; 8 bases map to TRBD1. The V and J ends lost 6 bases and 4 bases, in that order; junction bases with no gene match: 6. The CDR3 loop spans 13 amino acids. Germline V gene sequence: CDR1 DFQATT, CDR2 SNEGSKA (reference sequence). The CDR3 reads CSAGGQGPDTQYF. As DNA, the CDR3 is TGCAGTGCGGGAGGACAGGGTCCAGATACGCAGTATTTT.

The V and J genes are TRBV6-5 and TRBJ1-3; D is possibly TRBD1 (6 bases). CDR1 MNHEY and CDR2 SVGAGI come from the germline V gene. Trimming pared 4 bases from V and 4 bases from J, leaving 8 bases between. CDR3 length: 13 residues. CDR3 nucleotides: TGTGCCAGCAGTTTTGACAGGGGAAACACCATATATTTT. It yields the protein CASSFDRGNTIYF.

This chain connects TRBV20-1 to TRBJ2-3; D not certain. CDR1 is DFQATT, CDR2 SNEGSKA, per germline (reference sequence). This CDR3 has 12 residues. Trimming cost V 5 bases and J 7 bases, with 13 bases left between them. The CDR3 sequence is CSAPKRANTQYF. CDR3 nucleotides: TGCAGTGCTCCGAAGCGAGCTAATACGCAGTATTTT.

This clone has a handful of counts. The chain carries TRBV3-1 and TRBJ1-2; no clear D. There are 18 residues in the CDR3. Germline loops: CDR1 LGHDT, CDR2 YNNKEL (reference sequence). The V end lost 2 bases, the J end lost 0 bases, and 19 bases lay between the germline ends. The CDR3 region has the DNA TGTGCCAGCAGCCAAATTCGTGGCAGGCCTGGAGCTAACTATGGCTACACCTTC. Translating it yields CASSQIRGRPGANYGYTF.

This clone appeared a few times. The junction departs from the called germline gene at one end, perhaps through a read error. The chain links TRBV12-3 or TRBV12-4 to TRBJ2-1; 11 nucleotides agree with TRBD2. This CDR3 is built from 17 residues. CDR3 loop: CASSLASGTSGNNEQFF. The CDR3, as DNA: TGTGCCAGCAGCTTAGCATCCGGGACTAGCGGCAACAATGAGCAGTTCTTC.